This T cell receptor (beta chain) emerged from a study of shared clonotypes between healthy human individuals. Study as a whole: Each donor's CD8 memory used one plate, CD8 naive two, each CD4 subset three.

Some clones are missing from TCRdb's copy, which holds only in-frame ones; the method was immunoSEQ multiplex PCR. The sample has just over 2,000,000 clones; approximately 94% are singletons. V was pared by 8 bases and J by 1 base, with 14 bases between. Germline CDR1 SGHVS, CDR2 FQNEAQ. This CDR3 is 14 amino acids long. Only one count was recorded for this clone. The naive CD8 fraction comprised CD45RO-negative cells positively selected for CCR7 and excluded terminally differentiated effector memory CD45RA+ cells. The clonotype was recovered from a young man in good health. The gene calls are TRBV7-8 and TRBJ2-5; D not certain. The specimen sequenced was naive CD8+ T cells sorted from blood. The CDR3 sequence is CASFGPDGQETQYF. As DNA, the CDR3 is TGTGCCAGCTTTGGGCCTGACGGCCAAGAGACCCAGTACTTC. The full variable domain, completed using reference TRBV7-8 and TRBJ2-5, is GAGVSQSPRYKVAKRGQDVALRCDPISGHVSLFWYQQALGQGPEFLTYFQNEAQLDKSGLPSDRFFAERPEGSVSTLKIQRTQQEDSAVYLCASFGPDGQETQYFGPGTRLLVL.